This T cell receptor (beta chain) stems from a study of beta chain features in type 1 diabetes. This clone was counted a few times. Its antigen is undetermined. The study's findings and limits: Patients showed naive, central memory and Treg TCRB repertoires that appeared more similar than those of healthy donors. Shorter TCRB CDR3s, moderately but significantly so, marked every one of the four CD4+ subsets in Type 1 diabetes patients.

Via CD45RO/CCR7/CD25/CD127/CD95/CD27, cells of the CD4+ naive, central memory, regulatory and stem cell-like memory subsets were sorted. The study reverse transcribed the entire isolated RNA, so it sequenced expressed TCRB transcripts. Naive, central memory and regulatory T cell samples averaged approximately 3.8 million reads. Clones were read by immunoSEQ multiplex PCR, and TCRdb kept only the in-frame ones, dropping some. In the table there are about 160,000 clones, roughly 8% of which are singletons. The V and J ends lost 1 base and 4 bases respectively, with 7 bases between them. CDR1 is SGHDT and CDR2 is YYEEEE in the germline V gene. The CDR3 has 13 residues.

Sequenced material: central memory CD4+ T cells from blood. This receptor was taken from a man aged 18-30 years with type 1 diabetes. V and J are TRBV5-6 and TRBJ2-3; no reliable D call. The CDR3, as DNA: TGTGCCAGCAGCTTGCTAACTGCAGATACGCAGTATTTT. The encoded protein is CASSLLTADTQYF.